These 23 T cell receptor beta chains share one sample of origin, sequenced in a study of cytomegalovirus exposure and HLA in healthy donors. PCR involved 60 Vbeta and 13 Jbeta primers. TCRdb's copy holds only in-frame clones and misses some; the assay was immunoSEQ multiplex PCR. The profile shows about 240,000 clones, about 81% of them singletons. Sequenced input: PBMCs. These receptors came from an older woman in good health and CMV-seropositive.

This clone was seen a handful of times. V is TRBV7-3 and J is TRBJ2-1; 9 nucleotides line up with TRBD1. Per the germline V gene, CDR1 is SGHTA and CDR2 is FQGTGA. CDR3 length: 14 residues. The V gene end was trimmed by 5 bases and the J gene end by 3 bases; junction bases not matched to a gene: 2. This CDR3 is CASSMGQGYNEQFF. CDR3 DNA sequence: TGTGCCAGCAGCATGGGACAGGGCTACAATGAGCAGTTCTTC.

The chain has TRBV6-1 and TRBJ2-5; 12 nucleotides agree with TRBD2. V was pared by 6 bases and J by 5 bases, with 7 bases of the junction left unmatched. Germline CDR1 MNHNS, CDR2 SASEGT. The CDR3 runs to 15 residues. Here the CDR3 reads CASRAGTSGWETQYF. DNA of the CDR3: TGTGCCAGCAGGGCTGGGACTAGCGGGTGGGAGACCCAGTACTTC.

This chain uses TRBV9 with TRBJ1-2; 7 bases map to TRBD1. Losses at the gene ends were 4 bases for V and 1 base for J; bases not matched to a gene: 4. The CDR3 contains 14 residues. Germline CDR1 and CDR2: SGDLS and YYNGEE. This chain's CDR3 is CASSKHRGNYGYTF. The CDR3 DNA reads TGTGCCAGCAGCAAACACAGGGGTAACTATGGCTACACCTTC.

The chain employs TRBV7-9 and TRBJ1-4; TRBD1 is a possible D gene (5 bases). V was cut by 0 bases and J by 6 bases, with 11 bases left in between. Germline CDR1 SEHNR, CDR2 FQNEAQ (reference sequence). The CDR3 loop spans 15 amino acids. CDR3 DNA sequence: TGTGCCAGCAGCTTAGCGGGGGGACTTTATGAAAAACTGTTTTTT. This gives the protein CASSLAGGLYEKLFF.

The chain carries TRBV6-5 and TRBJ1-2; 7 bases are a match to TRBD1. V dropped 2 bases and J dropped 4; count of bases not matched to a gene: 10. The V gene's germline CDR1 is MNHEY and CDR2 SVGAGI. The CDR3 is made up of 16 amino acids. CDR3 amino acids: CASSYTDRVASYGYTF. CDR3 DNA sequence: TGTGCCAGCAGTTACACCGACAGGGTTGCAAGCTATGGCTACACCTTC.

This CDR3 reads CARQGTSGYEQYF. For the CDR3, the DNA is TGTGCCAGGCAGGGGACTAGCGGGTACGAGCAGTACTTC. This sequence joins TRBV6-5 and TRBJ2-7, with 12 bases lining up with TRBD2. V shed 9 bases, J shed 4 bases, and the junction held 4 bases outside the gene matches. CDR3 length equals 13 residues. Germline CDR1 is MNHEY and CDR2 is SVGAGI.

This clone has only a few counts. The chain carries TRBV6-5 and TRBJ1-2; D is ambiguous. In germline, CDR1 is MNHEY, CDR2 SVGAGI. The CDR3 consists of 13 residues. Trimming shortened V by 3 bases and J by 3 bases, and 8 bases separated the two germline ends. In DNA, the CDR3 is TGTGCCAGCAGTTATAGGGAGGACTATGGCTACACCTTC. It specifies CASSYREDYGYTF.

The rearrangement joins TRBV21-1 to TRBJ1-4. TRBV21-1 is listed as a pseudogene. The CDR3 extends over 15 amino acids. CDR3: CASSKPSFCEKKLFF. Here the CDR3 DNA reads TGTGCCAGCAGCAAACCGAGTTTCTGCGAAAAAAAACTGTTTTTT.

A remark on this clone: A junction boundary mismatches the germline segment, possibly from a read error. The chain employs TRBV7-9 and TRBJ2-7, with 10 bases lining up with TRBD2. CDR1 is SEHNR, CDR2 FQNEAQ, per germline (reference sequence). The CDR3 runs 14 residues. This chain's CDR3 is CSSSLAGGRNEQYF. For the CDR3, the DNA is TGTTCCAGCAGCTTAGCGGGAGGAAGGAACGAGCAGTACTTC.

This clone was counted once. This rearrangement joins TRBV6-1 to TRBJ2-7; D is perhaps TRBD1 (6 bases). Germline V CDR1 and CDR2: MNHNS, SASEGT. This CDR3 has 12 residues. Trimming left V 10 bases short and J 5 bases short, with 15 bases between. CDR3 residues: CATAPDSHEQYF. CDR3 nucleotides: TGTGCCACCGCACCGGACAGCCACGAGCAGTACTTC.

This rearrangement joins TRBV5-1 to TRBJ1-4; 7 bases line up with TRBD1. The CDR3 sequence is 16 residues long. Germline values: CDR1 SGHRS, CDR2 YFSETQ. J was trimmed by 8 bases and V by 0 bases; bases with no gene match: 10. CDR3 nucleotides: TGCGCCAGCAGCTTGGATGCCTGGACAGGAGGCGAAAAACTGTTTTTT. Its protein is CASSLDAWTGGEKLFF.

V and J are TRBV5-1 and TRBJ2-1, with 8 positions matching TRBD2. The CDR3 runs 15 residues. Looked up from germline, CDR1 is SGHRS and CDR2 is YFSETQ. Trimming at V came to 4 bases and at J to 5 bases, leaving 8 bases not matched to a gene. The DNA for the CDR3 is TGCGCCAGCAGCCCTGGGACTAGTAGCCACAATGAGCAGTTCTTC. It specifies CASSPGTSSHNEQFF.

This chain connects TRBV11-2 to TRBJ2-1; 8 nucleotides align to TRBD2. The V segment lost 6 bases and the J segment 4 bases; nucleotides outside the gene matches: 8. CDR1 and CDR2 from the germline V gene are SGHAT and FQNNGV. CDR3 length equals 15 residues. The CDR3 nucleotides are TGTGCCAGCAGTCGGACTAGCCGCGGGTACAATGAGCAGTTCTTC. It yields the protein CASSRTSRGYNEQFF.

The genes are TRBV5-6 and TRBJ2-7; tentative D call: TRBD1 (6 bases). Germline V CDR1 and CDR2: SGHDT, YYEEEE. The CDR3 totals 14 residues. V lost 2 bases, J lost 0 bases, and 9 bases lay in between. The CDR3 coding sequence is TGTGCCAGCAGCTTCCGGGACAACTCCTACGAGCAGTACTTC. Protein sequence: CASSFRDNSYEQYF.

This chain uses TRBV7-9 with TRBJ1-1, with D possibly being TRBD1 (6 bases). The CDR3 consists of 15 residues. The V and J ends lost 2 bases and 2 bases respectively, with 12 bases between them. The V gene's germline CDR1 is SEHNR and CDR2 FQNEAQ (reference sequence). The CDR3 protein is CASSLIGTLNTEAFF. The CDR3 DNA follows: TGTGCCAGCAGCTTAATTGGGACACTAAACACTGAAGCTTTCTTT.

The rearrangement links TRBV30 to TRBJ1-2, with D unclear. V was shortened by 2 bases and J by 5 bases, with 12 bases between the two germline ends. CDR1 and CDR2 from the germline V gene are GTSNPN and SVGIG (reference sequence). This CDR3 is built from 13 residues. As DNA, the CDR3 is TGTGCCTGGAGTCGAGGTACTCTTTATGGCTACACCTTC. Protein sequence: CAWSRGTLYGYTF.

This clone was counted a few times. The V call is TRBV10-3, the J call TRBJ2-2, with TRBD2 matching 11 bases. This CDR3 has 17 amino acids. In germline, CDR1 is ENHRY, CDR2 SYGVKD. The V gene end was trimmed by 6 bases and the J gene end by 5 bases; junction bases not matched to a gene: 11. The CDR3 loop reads CAIREGTSGLPTGELFF. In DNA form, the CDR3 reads TGTGCCATCAGAGAAGGGACTAGCGGACTGCCTACCGGGGAGCTGTTTTTT.

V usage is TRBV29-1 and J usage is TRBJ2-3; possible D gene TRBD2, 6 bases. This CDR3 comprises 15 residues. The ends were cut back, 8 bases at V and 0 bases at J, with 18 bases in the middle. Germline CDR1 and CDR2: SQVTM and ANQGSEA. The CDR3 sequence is CSCSYGTPSTDTQYF. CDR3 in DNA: TGCAGCTGCTCCTATGGGACTCCTAGCACAGATACGCAGTATTTT.

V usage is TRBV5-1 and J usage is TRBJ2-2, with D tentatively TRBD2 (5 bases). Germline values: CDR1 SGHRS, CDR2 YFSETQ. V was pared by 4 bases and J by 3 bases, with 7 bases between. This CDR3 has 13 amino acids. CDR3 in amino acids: CASSPRDTGELFF. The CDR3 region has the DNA TGCGCCAGCAGCCCGCGGGACACCGGGGAGCTGTTTTTT.

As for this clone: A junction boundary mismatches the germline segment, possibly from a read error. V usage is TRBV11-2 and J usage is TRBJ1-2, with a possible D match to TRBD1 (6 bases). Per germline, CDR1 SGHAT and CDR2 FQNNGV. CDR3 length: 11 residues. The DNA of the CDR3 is TGTGCCAGCAGCTTAGTAGGGGGATCCAACTTC. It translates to CASSLVGGSNF.

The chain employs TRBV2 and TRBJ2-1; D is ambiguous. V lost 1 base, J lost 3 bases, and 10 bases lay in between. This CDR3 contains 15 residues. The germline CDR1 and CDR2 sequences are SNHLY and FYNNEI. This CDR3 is CASSEDFGSYNEQFF. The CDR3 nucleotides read TGTGCCAGCAGTGAAGATTTTGGCAGCTACAATGAGCAGTTCTTC.

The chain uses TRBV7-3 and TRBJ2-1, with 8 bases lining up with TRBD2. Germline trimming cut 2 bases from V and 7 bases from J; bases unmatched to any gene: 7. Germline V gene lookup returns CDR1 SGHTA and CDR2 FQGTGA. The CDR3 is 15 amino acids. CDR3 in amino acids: CASSLVGTRDNEQFF. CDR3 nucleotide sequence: TGTGCCAGCAGCTTAGTAGGGACTAGAGATAATGAGCAGTTCTTC. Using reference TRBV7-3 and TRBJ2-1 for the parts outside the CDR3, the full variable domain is GAGVSQTPSNKVTEKGKYVELRCDPISGHTALYWYRQSLGQGPEFLIYFQGTGAADDSGLPNDRFFAVRPEGSVSTLKIQRTERGDSAVYLCASSLVGTRDNEQFFGPGTRLTVL.

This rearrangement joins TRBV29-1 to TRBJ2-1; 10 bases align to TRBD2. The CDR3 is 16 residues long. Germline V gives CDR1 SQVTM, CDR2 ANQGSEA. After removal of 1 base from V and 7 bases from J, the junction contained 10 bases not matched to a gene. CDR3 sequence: CSVEGASGRFGNEQFF. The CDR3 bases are TGCAGCGTTGAAGGGGCTAGCGGGAGATTTGGGAATGAGCAGTTCTTC.